This T cell receptor (beta chain) was sequenced during a study of radiation and T cells in renal cell carcinoma. Here immunoSEQ multiplex PCR was the method, and the copy in TCRdb shows in-frame clones only, minus some. The sample yields about 8,900 clones, over 55% seen once. CDR1 is SGDLS, CDR2 YYNGEE, per germline. CDR3 length equals 15 residues. V lost 0 bases to trimming and J lost 4 bases, with 10 bases between them. Treatment given: treatment-naive control, cytoreductive nephrectomy. The specimen comprised tumor tissue, sampled from a patient whose treatment was nephrectomy without radiotherapy. The receptor's source is a man between 60 and 75 years old with renal cell carcinoma. The chain carries TRBV9 and TRBJ1-4; D remains unclear. The CDR3 region has the DNA TGTGCCAGCAGCGTAGATGGGCGTTTTAATGAAAAACTGTTTTTT. Translated, it gives CASSVDGRFNEKLFF.